A selection of T cell receptor beta chains follows, all from one sample in a study of vaccination and CD4 T cells after COVID-19. TCRdb reprocessed the PCR reads with MiXCR, giving one entry per CDR3 protein. The table has thousands of distinct CDR3 sequences, 50% to 75% seen once; the top ten hold around 30%. The antigens for these receptors are not known. The sample was CD4+ T cells from blood, cultured in vitro. The receptors here all came from a human donor who had recovered from COVID-19. The CDR3 runs from the conserved cysteine through the conserved F or W.

V	J	CDR3
TRBV7-9	TRBJ2-5	CASSLSRETQYF
TRBV18	TRBJ2-5	CASSTGILQETQYF
TRBV11-2	TRBJ2-7	CASSLTQGSQYEQYF
TRBV11-1	TRBJ2-1	CASLLTGTGGRNEQFF
TRBV24-1	TRBJ1-2	CATSDSTGNYGYTF
TRBV7-7	TRBJ1-5	CASSLEGRRNQPQHF
TRBV6-2/TRBV6-3	TRBJ2-3	CASRSTSGGEYF
TRBV5-1	TRBJ2-7	CASSSTGAGYEQYF
TRBV28	TRBJ1-2	CASGAEGTGNYGYTF
TRBV2	TRBJ2-2	CASSERQSTGELFF
TRBV28	TRBJ1-6	CASARPGDRVNSPLHF
TRBV7-9	TRBJ1-2	CASSLDRTNYGYTF
TRBV20-1	TRBJ1-5	CSAPRLESREAWEPQHF
TRBV24-1	TRBJ1-2	CATSDTGGYTF
TRBV5-1	TRBJ1-2	CASSLGLAGTATNYGYTF
TRBV7-9	TRBJ1-4	CASSPRTANEKLFF
TRBV5-1	TRBJ2-5	CASSLTSWETQYF
TRBV4-3	TRBJ2-2	CASSHGRESTGELFF
TRBV2	TRBJ1-6	CASSDEGNSPLHF
TRBV6-5	TRBJ1-2	CASSYTSKYGYTF
TRBV7-9	TRBJ1-4	CASSLGDRATEKLFF
TRBV6-2/TRBV6-3	TRBJ2-3	CASSPLGHRDTAYF
TRBV20-1	TRBJ2-1	CSASIRGSYNEQFF
TRBV20-1	TRBJ1-1	CSARDRTGFNTEAFF
TRBV18	TRBJ1-1	CASSPPGTGNTEAFF
TRBV30	TRBJ1-2	CAWSPGLGNYGYTF
TRBV7-2	TRBJ1-6	CASSLALMLNSPLHF
TRBV6-1	TRBJ1-5	CASRPQGRSNQPQHF
TRBV28	TRBJ1-5	CASSLTGALGRKHF
TRBV6-1	TRBJ2-5	CASKKTSTGTQYF
TRBV20-1	TRBJ2-4	CSAVRTELKNIQYF
TRBV20-1	TRBJ1-5	CSARRGGSNQPQHF
TRBV18	TRBJ2-3	CASSDRLATTDTQYF
TRBV14	TRBJ2-7	CASSQAVGPHLYEQYF
TRBV7-9	TRBJ2-1	CASSSLAGNEQFF
TRBV20-1	TRBJ2-7	CSARERERSYGEQYF
TRBV5-4	TRBJ1-2	CASRDPGDGGYTF
TRBV19	TRBJ2-6	CASSLPRDRGTAGANVLTF
TRBV10-3	TRBJ1-2	CAIRGSQEGNGYTF
TRBV6-5	TRBJ2-7	CASSWASEVPEQYF
TRBV7-2	TRBJ1-5	CASSLRDGNQPQHF
TRBV11-1	TRBJ1-1	CASSLVQGPGNTEAFF
TRBV4-2	TRBJ2-3	CASSPSGTTQYF
TRBV4-3	TRBJ2-7	CASSQERGTYEQYF
TRBV2	TRBJ2-5	CASSARGLETQYF
TRBV6-1	TRBJ1-2	CATGQGSGYTF
TRBV20-1	TRBJ2-7	CSAGLTGTGRREQYF
TRBV7-2	TRBJ2-1	CASSLVRSAWFF
TRBV7-6	TRBJ2-7	CASSLSGGSSYEQYF
TRBV4-2	TRBJ2-3	CASSQYADTQYF
TRBV5-1	TRBJ2-7	CASSYTLSGEQYF
TRBV12-5	TRBJ2-5	CASGPPRLPQETQYF
TRBV7-2	TRBJ2-5	CASSFQGGGETQYF
TRBV20-1	TRBJ1-5	CSAAVPGSNQPQHF